This T cell receptor (beta chain) came from a study of blood T cell repertoires in COVID-19. Study-level information: Sites in the United States, Italy and Spain provided acute and convalescent COVID-19 samples. T cells, B-cell-depleted T cells, or PBMCs provided the cDNA or gDNA that served as material.

Germline CDR1 is LGHNA and CDR2 is YNFKEQ. Trimming cost V 4 bases and J 2 bases, with 16 bases left between them. There are 16 residues in the CDR3. In the original analysis: Estimation of nucleated cell counts relied on the amplification of reference gene primers. The method was immunoSEQ multiplex PCR; TCRdb's version includes in-frame clones alone and lacks a portion of them. The D gene and trimming were derived from the DNA, and the V and J assignments and clone size from that table. Among around 140,000 clones listed, 88% were seen once. The chain links TRBV4-2 to TRBJ2-3; D might be TRBD2 (5 bases). Sequencing used peripheral blood. This clonotype originated in a man between 65 and 79 years old with active COVID-19. The DNA for the CDR3 is TGTGCCAGCAGCCTGGGAGTAAGCCTCTCCACAGATACGCAGTATTTT. Translated, it gives CASSLGVSLSTDTQYF.